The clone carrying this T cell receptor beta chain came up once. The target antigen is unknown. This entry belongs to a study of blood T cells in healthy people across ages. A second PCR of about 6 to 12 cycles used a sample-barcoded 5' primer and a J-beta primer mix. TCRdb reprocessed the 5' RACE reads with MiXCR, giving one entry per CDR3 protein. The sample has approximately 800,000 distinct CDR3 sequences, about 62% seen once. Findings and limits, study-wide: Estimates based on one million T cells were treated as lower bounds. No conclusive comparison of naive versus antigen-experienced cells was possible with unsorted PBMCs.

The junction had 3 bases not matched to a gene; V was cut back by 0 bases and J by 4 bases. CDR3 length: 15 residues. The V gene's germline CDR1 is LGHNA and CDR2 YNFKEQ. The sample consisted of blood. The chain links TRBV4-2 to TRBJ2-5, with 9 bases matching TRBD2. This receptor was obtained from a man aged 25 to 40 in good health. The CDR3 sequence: CASSQEVTSGETQYF. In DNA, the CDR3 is TGTGCCAGCAGCCAAGAAGTGACTAGCGGAGAGACCCAGTACTTC.